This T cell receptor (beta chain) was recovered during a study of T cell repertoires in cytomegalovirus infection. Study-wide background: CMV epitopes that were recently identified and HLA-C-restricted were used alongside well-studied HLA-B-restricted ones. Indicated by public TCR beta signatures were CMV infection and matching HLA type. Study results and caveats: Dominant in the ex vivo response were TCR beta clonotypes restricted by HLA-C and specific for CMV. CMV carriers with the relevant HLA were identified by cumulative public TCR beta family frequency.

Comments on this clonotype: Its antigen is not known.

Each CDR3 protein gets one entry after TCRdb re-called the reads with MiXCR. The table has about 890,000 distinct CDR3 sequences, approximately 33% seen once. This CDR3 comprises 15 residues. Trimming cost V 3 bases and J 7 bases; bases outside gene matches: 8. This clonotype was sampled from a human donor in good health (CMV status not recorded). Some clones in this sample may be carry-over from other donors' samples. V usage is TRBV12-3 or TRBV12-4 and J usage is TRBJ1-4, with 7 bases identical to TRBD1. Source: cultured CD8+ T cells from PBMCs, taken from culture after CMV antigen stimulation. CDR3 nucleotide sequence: TGTGCCAGCAGTTTCATAGGGGGCATGGGTGAAAAACTGTTTTTT. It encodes CASSFIGGMGEKLFF.